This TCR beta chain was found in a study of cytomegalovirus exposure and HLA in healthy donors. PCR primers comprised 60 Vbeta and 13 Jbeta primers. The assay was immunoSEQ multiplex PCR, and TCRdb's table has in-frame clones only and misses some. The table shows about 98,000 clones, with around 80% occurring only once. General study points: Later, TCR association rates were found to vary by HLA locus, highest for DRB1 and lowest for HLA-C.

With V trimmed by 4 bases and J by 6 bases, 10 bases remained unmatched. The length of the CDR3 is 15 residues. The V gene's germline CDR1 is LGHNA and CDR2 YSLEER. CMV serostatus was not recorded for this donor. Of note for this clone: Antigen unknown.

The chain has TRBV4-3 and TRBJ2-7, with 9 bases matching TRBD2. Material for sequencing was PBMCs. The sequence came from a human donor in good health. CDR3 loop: CASSPGVGLAIEQYF. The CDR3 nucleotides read TGCGCCAGCAGCCCAGGGGTGGGACTAGCTATCGAGCAGTACTTC.